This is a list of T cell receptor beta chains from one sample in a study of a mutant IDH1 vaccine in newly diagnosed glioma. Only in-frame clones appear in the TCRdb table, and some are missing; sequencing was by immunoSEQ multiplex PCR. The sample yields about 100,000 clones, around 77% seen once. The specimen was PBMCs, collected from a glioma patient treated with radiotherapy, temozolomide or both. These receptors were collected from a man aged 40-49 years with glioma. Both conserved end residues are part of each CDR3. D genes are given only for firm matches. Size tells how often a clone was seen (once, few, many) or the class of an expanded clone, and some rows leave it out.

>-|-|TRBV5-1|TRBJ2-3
CASSLDQHTDTQYF
TGCGCCAGCAGCTTGGATCAGCACACAGATACGCAGTATTTT
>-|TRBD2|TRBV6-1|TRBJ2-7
CASSRTSLVHEQYF
TGTGCCAGCAGTCGGACTAGTCTTGTTCACGAGCAGTACTTC
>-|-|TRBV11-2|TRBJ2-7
CASSPTFYEQYF
TGTGCCAGCAGCCCAACTTTCTACGAGCAGTACTTC
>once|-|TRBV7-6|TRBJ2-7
CASSLIETYEQYF
TGTGCCAGCAGCTTAATAGAGACCTACGAGCAGTACTTC
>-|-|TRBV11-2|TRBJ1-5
CASSWDRVSQQHF
TGTGCCAGCAGCTGGGACCGGGTCTCTCAACAGCATTTT
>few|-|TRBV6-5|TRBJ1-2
CASSYSIGYGYTF
TGTGCCAGCAGTTACTCGATCGGCTATGGCTACACCTTC
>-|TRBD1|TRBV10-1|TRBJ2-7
CASSAGTGLYEQYF
TGCGCCAGCAGTGCCGGGACAGGCCTGTACGAGCAGTACTTC
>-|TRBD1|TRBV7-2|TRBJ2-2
CASSSRTGRNTGELFF
TGTGCCAGCAGCTCCCGGACAGGCCGGAACACCGGGGAGCTGTTTTTT
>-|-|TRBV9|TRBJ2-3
CASSVGGAWTDTQYF
TGTGCCAGCAGCGTAGGGGGGGCCTGGACAGATACGCAGTATTTT
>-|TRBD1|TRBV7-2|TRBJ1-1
CASSLGQANTEAFF
TGTGCCAGCAGCCTGGGACAGGCGAACACTGAAGCTTTCTTT
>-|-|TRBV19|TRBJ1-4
CASSITRTATNEKLFF
TGTGCCAGTAGTATCACCCGGACAGCAACTAATGAAAAACTGTTTTTT
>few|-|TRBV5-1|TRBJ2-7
CASSRDSYEQYF
TGCGCCAGCAGTCGTGACAGCTACGAGCAGTACTTC
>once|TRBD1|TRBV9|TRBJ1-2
CASSVEIGRGQSYGYTF
TGTGCCAGCAGCGTAGAAATCGGCAGGGGGCAGAGCTATGGCTACACCTTC
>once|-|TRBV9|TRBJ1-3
CASSAVERGNTIYF
TGTGCCAGCAGCGCAGTGGAAAGAGGAAACACCATATATTTT